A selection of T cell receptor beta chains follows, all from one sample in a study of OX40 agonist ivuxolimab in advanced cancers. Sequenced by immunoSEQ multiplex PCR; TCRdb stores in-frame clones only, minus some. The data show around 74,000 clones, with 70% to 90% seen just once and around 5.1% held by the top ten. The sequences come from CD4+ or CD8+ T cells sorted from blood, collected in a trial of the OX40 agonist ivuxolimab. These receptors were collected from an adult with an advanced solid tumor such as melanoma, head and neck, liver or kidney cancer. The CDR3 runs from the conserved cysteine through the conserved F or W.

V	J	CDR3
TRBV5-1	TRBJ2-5	CASSPHLDRARETQYF
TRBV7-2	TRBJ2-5	CASSLFSGAQETQYF
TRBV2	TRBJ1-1	CASSETRVGTEAFF
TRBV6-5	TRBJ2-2	CASSYRAAGGAGELFF
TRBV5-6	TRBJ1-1	CASSLYRTNTEAFF
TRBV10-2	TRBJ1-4	CASSVTGNEKLFF
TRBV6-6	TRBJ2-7	CASSYAKVYEQYF
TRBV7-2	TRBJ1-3	CASSSLSFRGTGNTIYF
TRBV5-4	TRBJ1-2	CASSTPQGTGGGYTF
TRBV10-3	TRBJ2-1	CAISENQQSYNEQFF
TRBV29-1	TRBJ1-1	CSVATAVGTEAFF
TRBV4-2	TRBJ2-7	CASSQLTSGNYEQYF
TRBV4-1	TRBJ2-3	CASSQEGGSGPGTDTQYF
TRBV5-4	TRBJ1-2	CASSLAGSDGYTF
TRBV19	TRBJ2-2	CASTRVNRGTSGRPELFF
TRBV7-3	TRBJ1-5	CASSPRDRGNQPQHF
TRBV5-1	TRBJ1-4	CASSLEDSSEKLFF
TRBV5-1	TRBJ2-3	CASSLGVGASTDTQYF
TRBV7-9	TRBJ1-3	CASSLATGQGGNTIYF
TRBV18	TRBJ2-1	CASSPSSTAEQFF
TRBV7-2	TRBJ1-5	CASSLFQGNQPQHF
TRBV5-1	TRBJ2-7	CASSLAGIQGPYF
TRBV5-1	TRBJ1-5	CASSLDGGSNQPQHF
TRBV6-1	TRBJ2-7	CASSEAQGRAEQYF
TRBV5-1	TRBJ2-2	CASNLWGTSNTGELFF
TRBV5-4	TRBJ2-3	CASSQGTSGRNTDTQYF
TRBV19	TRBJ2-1	CASSIRGRREDEQFF
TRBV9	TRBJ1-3	CASSVFVVVGPPSGGNTIYF
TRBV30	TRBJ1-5	CASSGGDGNQPQHF
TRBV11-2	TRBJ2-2	CASSLGQQGIVLTGELFF
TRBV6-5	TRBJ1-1	CASSWTGGETEAFF
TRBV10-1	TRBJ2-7	CASSDGGAEYEQYF
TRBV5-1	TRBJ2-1	CASSLGDRATYNEQFF